This TCR beta chain is from a study of memory CD4+ T cells and cytomegalovirus serostatus. Study in general: Donors were healthy Belgian adults, under ten CMV seropositive and about two dozen seronegative. Study-wide findings and caveats: A US-trained random forest predicted CMV serostatus with median AUC around 0.9. Of more than 150 reported CMV TCRbeta sequences, around 63 were found in memory CD4+ repertoires.

In the authors' workflow: After removing out-of-frame reads, around 2.2 million distinct TCRbeta sequences remained. The method was immunoSEQ multiplex PCR; TCRdb's version includes in-frame clones alone and lacks a portion of them. V and J calls and clone size are as listed in that table; D and trimming were resolved from the DNA. The sample has 75,000 to 90,000 clones; 80% are singletons. The V gene's germline CDR1 is SGHRS and CDR2 YFSETQ. The CDR3 is 15 amino acids. Trimming left V 0 bases short and J 2 bases short, with 11 bases between. In its sample, this clone was seen once. The antigen is unknown. The sort gate was single viable CD3+CD4+CD8-CD45RO+ cells for memory CD4+ T cells.

Specimen: memory CD4+ T cells from blood. V is TRBV5-1 and J is TRBJ2-5; D gene uncertain. This clonotype was sampled from an adult in good health and CMV-seronegative. This chain's CDR3 is CASSLGVLGQETQYF. The DNA of the CDR3 is TGCGCCAGCAGCTTGGGAGTGTTGGGGCAAGAGACCCAGTACTTC.